These 17 T cell receptor beta chains were all obtained from the same sample, sequenced in a study of blood T cell repertoires in COVID-19. Only in-frame clones appear in the TCRdb table, and some are missing; sequencing was by immunoSEQ multiplex PCR. Among some 140,000 clones listed, more than 70% were seen once. The specimen was PBMCs or T cells enriched from blood (not recorded which). All receptors come from a middle-aged man with acute COVID-19.

The gene calls are TRBV25-1 and TRBJ2-3; D is perhaps TRBD2 (5 bases). Trimming took off 8 bases at V and 3 bases at J, with 12 bases between the two ends. The CDR3 extends over 13 amino acids. The germline CDR1 and CDR2 sequences are MGHDK and SYGVNS. The CDR3 region has the DNA TGTGCCAGCGGACTCACTTCGACAGATACGCAGTATTTT. Protein: CASGLTSTDTQYF.

J is TRBJ1-1 and V is TRBV6-2 or TRBV6-3; 7 bases align to TRBD1. The CDR3 is 15 amino acids. Germline-derived CDR1 and CDR2 are MNHEY and SVGEGT. V dropped 6 bases and J dropped 0; count of bases not matched to a gene: 7. CDR3 amino acids: CASSFHTGVNTEAFF. As DNA, the CDR3 is TGTGCCAGCAGCTTCCACACAGGGGTGAACACTGAAGCTTTCTTT.

This chain joins TRBV4-3 and TRBJ2-7, with 9 nucleotides matching TRBD1. The V segment lost 4 bases and the J segment 2 bases; nucleotides outside the gene matches: 9. Germline V gene sequence: CDR1 LGHNA, CDR2 YSLEER. The CDR3 is 16 amino acids. The CDR3 DNA reads as TGCGCCAGCAGCCCTAGTTGGGACAGGGTACCCTACGAGCAGTACTTC. Its protein is CASSPSWDRVPYEQYF.

Notes on this clone: Different DNA sequences within this sample yield the same CDR3. This chain links TRBV28 with TRBJ1-5, with a possible D match to TRBD1 (6 bases). Germline V gene data show CDR1 as MDHEN and CDR2 as SYDVKM. This CDR3 is built from 12 residues. The V gene lost 6 bases and the J gene lost 4 bases, with 7 bases spanning the gap. The chain's CDR3 is CASSRGNQPQHF. The CDR3 DNA reads as TGTGCCAGCAGCAGGGGAAATCAGCCCCAGCATTTT.

The chain employs TRBV10-2 and TRBJ1-1, with D possibly being TRBD1 (5 bases). The germline CDR1 and CDR2 sequences are WSHSY and SAAADI. Trimming took 3 bases from V and 7 from J, leaving 15 bases between them. The CDR3 sequence is 14 residues long. This CDR3 is CASSESGRRGEAFF. The CDR3 region has the DNA TGCGCCAGCAGTGAATCAGGGCGGAGGGGTGAAGCTTTCTTT.

The chain couples TRBV19 to TRBJ1-1, with D maybe TRBD1 (6 bases). The CDR3 has 16 residues. V shed 7 bases and J shed 0 bases, with 18 bases lying between them. The germline V gene encodes CDR1 LNHDA and CDR2 SQIVND (reference sequence). CDR3 in amino acids: CASTEQGFVVNTEAFF. Here the CDR3 DNA reads TGTGCCAGTACGGAACAGGGCTTTGTGGTGAACACTGAAGCTTTCTTT.

This rearrangement joins TRBV4-1 to TRBJ1-4; 9 nucleotides align to TRBD1. V dropped 6 bases and J dropped 8; count of bases not matched to a gene: 7. Germline V CDR1 and CDR2: MGHRA, YSYEKL. This CDR3 has 14 residues. The CDR3 sequence is CASRSGTGWEKLFF. The DNA for the CDR3 is TGCGCCAGCAGGTCCGGGACAGGGTGGGAAAAACTGTTTTTT.

Only one count was recorded for this clone. The rearrangement links TRBV5-1 to TRBJ2-3; the match to TRBD1 covers 7 bases. V dropped 0 bases and J dropped 0; count of bases not matched to a gene: 10. Germline assignment: CDR1 SGHRS and CDR2 YFSETQ. The CDR3 has 18 amino acids. The CDR3 is CASSLAADRAGSTDTQYF. The CDR3 region has the DNA TGCGCCAGCAGCTTGGCCGCCGACAGGGCGGGTAGCACAGATACGCAGTATTTT.

The chain uses TRBV19 and TRBJ2-7; D may be TRBD1 (5 bases). In germline, CDR1 is LNHDA, CDR2 SQIVND (reference sequence). The CDR3 consists of 14 residues. V was clipped by 5 bases and J by 2 bases, with 13 bases between them. The CDR3 bases are TGTGCCAGTAGTCCGCTTCAGGGTCCCTACGAGCAGTACTTC. Amino acid sequence: CASSPLQGPYEQYF.

The chain has TRBV5-6 and TRBJ1-2; D call uncertain. This CDR3 comprises 12 residues. V shed 1 base and J shed 7 bases, with 8 bases lying between them. Germline assignment: CDR1 SGHDT and CDR2 YYEEEE. The CDR3 reads CASSLIAGGYTF. In DNA form, the CDR3 reads TGTGCCAGCAGCTTGATTGCAGGTGGCTACACCTTC.

The rearrangement uses TRBV9 and TRBJ2-1; 11 bases line up with TRBD2. CDR1 and CDR2 from the germline V gene are SGDLS and YYNGEE. The junction had 15 bases not matched to a gene; V was cut back by 3 bases and J by 7 bases. This CDR3 comprises 18 residues. DNA for the CDR3: TGTGCCAGCAGCGCTCGTCCGGTTAGCGGGGGGGCCCTTAATGAGCAGTTCTTC. Amino acid sequence: CASSARPVSGGALNEQFF. Using reference TRBV9 and TRBJ2-1 for the parts outside the CDR3, the full variable domain is DSGVTQTPKHLITATGQRVTLRCSPRSGDLSVYWYQQSLDQGLQFLIQYYNGEERAKGNILERFSAQQFPDLHSELNLSSLELGDSALYFCASSARPVSGGALNEQFFGPGTRLTVL.

This clone was picked up a small number of times. The chain carries TRBV6-6 and TRBJ1-5, with no clear D. This CDR3 spans 12 amino acids. V dropped 7 bases and J dropped 1 base, with 5 bases sitting between them. CDR1 is MNHNY, CDR2 SVGAGI, per germline (reference sequence). The CDR3 nucleotides read TGTGCCAGCACCGGGAGCAATCAGCCCCAGCATTTT. Its translation: CASTGSNQPQHF.

The V and J genes are TRBV7-9 and TRBJ2-7; D perhaps matches TRBD1 (5 bases). The CDR3 runs to 12 residues. Trimming shortened V by 6 bases and J by 3 bases, and 9 bases separated the two germline ends. The germline CDR1 and CDR2 sequences are SEHNR and FQNEAQ (reference sequence). The CDR3 loop reads CASRGLGYEQYF. The CDR3 DNA sequence: TGTGCCAGCAGGGGGCTCGGCTACGAGCAGTACTTC.

The J gene is TRBJ1-6, the V gene TRBV11-2; a weak D match, TRBD1 (5 bases). CDR3 length: 13 amino acids. Deletions cut 4 bases from V and 11 bases from J, with 12 bases between. Per the germline V gene, CDR1 is SGHAT and CDR2 is FQNNGV. For the CDR3, the DNA is TGTGCCAGCAGCTCCATCGGGGGACCACCCCTCCACTTT. This codes for CASSSIGGPPLHF.

The rearrangement uses TRBV25-1 and TRBJ2-3, with 9 bases identical to TRBD2. This CDR3 contains 15 residues. V gave up 6 bases and J gave up 2 bases; unmatched junction bases: 6. Per the germline V gene, CDR1 is MGHDK and CDR2 is SYGVNS. The DNA of the CDR3 is TGTGCCAGCAGCGCTACTAGCGGGTTCACAGATACGCAGTATTTT. Protein product: CASSATSGFTDTQYF.

The chain uses TRBV5-1 and TRBJ2-2; TRBD2 agrees at 13 bases. Germline values: CDR1 SGHRS, CDR2 YFSETQ. J gave up 6 bases and V 6 bases, and 17 bases lay outside the gene matches. There are 19 residues in the CDR3. CDR3 sequence reads: CASILNPGTSGMVAGELFF. CDR3 DNA sequence: TGCGCCAGCATCCTCAACCCCGGGACTAGCGGGATGGTTGCCGGGGAGCTGTTTTTT.

This chain links TRBV2 with TRBJ2-2; D is possibly TRBD1 (6 bases). Germline assignment: CDR1 SNHLY and CDR2 FYNNEI. The CDR3 loop spans 11 amino acids. Trimming took 6 bases from V and 7 from J, leaving 6 bases between them. CDR3 region: CASRGGGELFF. CDR3 nucleotide sequence: TGTGCCAGCAGAGGGGGCGGGGAGCTGTTTTTT.